This T cell receptor (beta chain) was found in a study of blood T cell repertoires in COVID-19 (dated by TCRdb to 2018 to 2021). In the study overall: Samples covering the acute and convalescent phases of COVID-19 were provided by collaborators in the United States, Italy and Spain. Sample metadata almost always included a de-identified subject ID, COVID-19 status, age in years and sex. Samples were obtained from the ongoing ImmuneRACE study (first 160 participants) and from some 1,300 subjects provided by 6 global collaborators. The repertoires were released in a freely available public database meant as a resource for research on the immune response to SARS-CoV-2. The prospective study material was composed of cDNA or gDNA derived from T cells, B-cell-depleted T cells, or PBMCs. The dataset comprised deeply sampled blood TCRbeta repertoires from subjects exposed to, actively infected with, or recovered from COVID-19. Where available, HLA class I and class II types were obtained from metadata supplied by the sample provider rather than from assay-based typing.

Collaborating institutions collected whole blood in K2EDTA tubes following their own protocols. For TCRbeta analysis, collaborators shipped samples in one of three forms: frozen whole blood, isolated PBMCs, or DNA extracted from either of those sample types. Overall study outcomes, separate from this receptor: How much clinical and demographic metadata was included differed by source and by participant, and the metadata was provided uncurated.

TCRbeta CDR3 regions were amplified from genomic DNA using the immunoSEQ Assay, a bias-controlled multiplex PCR. On the authors' methods: Within the assay, amplification of reference gene primers was used to estimate how many nucleated cells each sample contained. To quantify the absolute abundance of each unique TCRbeta CDR3 rearrangement, sequence reads were collapsed and filtered. For each sample, productive Simpson clonality was calculated as the square root of Simpson's diversity index over productive rearrangements. Sourced from immuneACCESS, this table was stored by TCRdb with only in-frame sequences that have V and J called. A share of the clones is absent; for the studies checked, an unresolved V gene accounts for under half, and the remainder has no known explanation. For V, J and clone size, that table is used; D and trimming come from the DNA. The sample data list around 220,000 clones, and 80% to 85% of these were observed just once. Together, the top ten hold around 5% of the sample.

The CDR3 starts with the cysteine, ends with the phenylalanine, and has 15 residues. Kept here is only the CDR3 DNA, which spans 45 bases and is read in frame from base 1. The germline V gene gives CDR1 as LGHNA and CDR2 as YNFKEQ. The germline V and J ends show losses of 5 bases and 3 bases respectively, and no gene match explains 7 bases of the junction. As to this clone: What antigen it recognizes has not been identified. Per-base qualities were not stored, and no clone one base away is much larger.

The sample consisted of peripheral blood. The chain joins TRBV4-2 to TRBJ1-1; 9 central nucleotides agree with TRBD1. This TCR came from a human donor in a cohort sampled during active COVID-19. At the DNA level, the sequence is TGTGCCAGCAGCGGGGGGGACAGGGATTACACTGAAGCTTTCTTT. Its translation is CASSGGDRDYTEAFF.